This T cell receptor (beta chain) comes out of a study of blood T cell repertoires in COVID-19. Study at large: Sample material is recorded as cDNA or gDNA derived from T cells, B-cell-depleted T cells, or PBMCs.

The CDR3 totals 16 residues. V gave up 0 bases and J gave up 0 bases, with 9 bases separating them. Per germline, CDR1 SGHVS and CDR2 FNYEAQ. Study processing details: Counts of nucleated cells, estimated from reference gene primer amplification, were obtained. Assay used: immunoSEQ multiplex PCR; TCRdb lists only in-frame clones, some missing. V, J and clone size are those of that table, while D and trimming were read from the DNA. The repertoire holds roughly 130,000 clones, with approximately 88% as singletons. V and J are TRBV7-6 and TRBJ1-3, with D uncertain. This clonotype was sampled from a man between 60 and 75 years old with active or convalescent COVID-19. Sequences were obtained from peripheral blood. The CDR3 DNA sequence: TGTGCCAGCAGCTTAGCCGTCCCCTACTCTGGAAACACCATATATTTT. Translation: CASSLAVPYSGNTIYF. The full variable domain, its missing parts supplied by reference TRBV7-6 and TRBJ1-3, is GAGVSQSPRYKVTKRGQDVALRCDPISGHVSLYWYRQALGQGPEFLTYFNYEAQQDKSGLPNDRFSAERPEGSISTLTIQRTEQRDSAMYRCASSLAVPYSGNTIYFGEGSWLTVV.